This T cell receptor (beta chain) derives from a study of T-cell reconstitution after alpha-beta-depleted transplantation in children. Study-level findings and limits: T-cell numbers and diversity, one year after transplant, stemmed largely from T cells that were newly produced.

In its sample, this clonotype was seen a few times. Its target is unknown. Preparing the TCRbeta library involved the use of unique molecular identifiers. One entry per CDR3 protein results from TCRdb running MiXCR on the PCR reads. The sample holds about 980,000 distinct CDR3 sequences; about 29% are singletons and the top ten take roughly 31%. The TCR was taken from a boy under three years old who had a stem cell transplant for SCID, so the T cells may come from the graft donor. Sequencing was performed on PBMCs, mostly from graft donor cells, taken 360 days after TCRalphabeta/CD19-depleted stem cell transplant.

The CDR3 bases are TGTGCCAGCAGCTTGGACATCTCCGTATCCAGGGAGCTGTTTTTT. Protein: CASSLDISVSRELFF. This sequence joins TRBV5-6 and TRBJ2-2; D unresolved. The CDR3 contains 15 residues. Germline CDR1 reads SGHDT; CDR2 reads YYEEEE. V was cut by 0 bases and J by 9 bases, with 15 bases left in between.